This note documents a single T cell receptor beta chain sequence. This sample is part of a study of blood T cell repertoires in COVID-19. Looking at the study overall: Sources were T cells, B-cell-depleted T cells, or PBMCs; the material itself was cDNA or gDNA.

Original analysis: Amplification of reference gene primers was used by the study to estimate nucleated cell counts. Profiled with immunoSEQ multiplex PCR; TCRdb holds only in-frame clones, not every one. V and J calls and clone size follow that table, whereas D and trimming were derived from the DNA. The sample consists of 470,000 or so clones, around nine tenths of them appearing once. The V segment lost 8 bases and the J segment 3 bases; nucleotides outside the gene matches: 7. CDR1 and CDR2 from the germline V gene are MDHEN and SYDVKM. The CDR3 consists of 13 residues. The rearrangement links TRBV28 to TRBJ2-7; 7 bases align to TRBD2. This TCR derives from a woman in her thirties with acute or convalescent COVID-19. The source material was peripheral blood. CDR3 DNA: TGTGCCAGCTGCGGGGGACCCATCTACGAGCAGTACTTC. As protein: CASCGGPIYEQYF.